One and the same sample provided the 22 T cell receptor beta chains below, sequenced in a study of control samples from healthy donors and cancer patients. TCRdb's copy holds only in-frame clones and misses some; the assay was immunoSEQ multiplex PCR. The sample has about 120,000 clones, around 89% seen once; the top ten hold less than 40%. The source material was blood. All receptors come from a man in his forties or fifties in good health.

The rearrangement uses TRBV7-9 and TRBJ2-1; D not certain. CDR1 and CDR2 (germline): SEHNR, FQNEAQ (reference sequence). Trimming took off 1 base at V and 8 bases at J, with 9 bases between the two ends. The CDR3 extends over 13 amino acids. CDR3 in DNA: TGTGCCAGCAGCTTAGGTTTCGCCGATGAGCAGTTCTTC. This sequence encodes CASSLGFADEQFF.

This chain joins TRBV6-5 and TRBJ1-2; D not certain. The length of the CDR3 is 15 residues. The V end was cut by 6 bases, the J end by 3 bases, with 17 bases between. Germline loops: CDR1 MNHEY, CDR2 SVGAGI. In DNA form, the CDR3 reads TGTGCCAGCAGGGACCGCAGAGAGGGTCACTATGGCTACACCTTC. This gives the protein CASRDRREGHYGYTF.

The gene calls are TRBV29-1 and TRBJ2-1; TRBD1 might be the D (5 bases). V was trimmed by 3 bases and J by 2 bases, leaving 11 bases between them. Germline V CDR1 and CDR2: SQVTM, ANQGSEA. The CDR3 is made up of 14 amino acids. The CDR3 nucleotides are TGCAGCGTTGATAGGGCAGGGACCTACAATGAGCAGTTCTTC. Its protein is CSVDRAGTYNEQFF.

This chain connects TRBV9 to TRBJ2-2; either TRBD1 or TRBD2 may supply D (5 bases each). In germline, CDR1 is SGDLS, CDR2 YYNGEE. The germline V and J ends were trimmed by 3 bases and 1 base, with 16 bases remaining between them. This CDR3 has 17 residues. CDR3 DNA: TGTGCCAGCAGCGCCCTATCCGGGACCGAGAACACCGGGGAGCTGTTTTTT. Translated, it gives CASSALSGTENTGELFF.

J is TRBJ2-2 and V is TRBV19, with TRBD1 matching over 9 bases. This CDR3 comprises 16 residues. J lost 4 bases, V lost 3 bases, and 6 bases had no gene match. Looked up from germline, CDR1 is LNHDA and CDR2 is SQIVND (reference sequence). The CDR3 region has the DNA TGTGCCAGTAGTATCGGGGACAGGGTTGGCACCGGGGAGCTGTTTTTT. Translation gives CASSIGDRVGTGELFF.

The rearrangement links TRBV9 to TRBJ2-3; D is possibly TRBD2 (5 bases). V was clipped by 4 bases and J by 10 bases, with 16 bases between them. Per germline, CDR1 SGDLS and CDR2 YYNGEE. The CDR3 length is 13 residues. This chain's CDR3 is CASSSEAGLAQYF. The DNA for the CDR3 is TGTGCCAGCAGCAGTGAGGCCGGACTTGCGCAGTATTTT.

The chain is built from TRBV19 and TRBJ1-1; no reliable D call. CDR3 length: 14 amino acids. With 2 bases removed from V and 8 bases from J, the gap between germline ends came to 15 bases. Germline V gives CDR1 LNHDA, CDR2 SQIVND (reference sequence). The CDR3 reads CASSISADTSEAFF. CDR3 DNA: TGTGCCAGTAGTATATCGGCGGATACGTCCGAAGCTTTCTTT. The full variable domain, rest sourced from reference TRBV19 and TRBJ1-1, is DGGITQSPKYLFRKEGQNVTLSCEQNLNHDAMYWYRQDPGQGLRLIYYSQIVNDFQKGDIAEGYSVSREKKESFPLTVTSAQKNPTAFYLCASSISADTSEAFFGQGTRLTVV.

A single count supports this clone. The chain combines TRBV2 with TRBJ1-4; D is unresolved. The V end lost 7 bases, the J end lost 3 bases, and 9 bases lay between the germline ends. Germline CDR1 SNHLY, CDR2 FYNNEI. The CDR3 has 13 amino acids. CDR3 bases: TGTGCCAGCAAAGCTGCACCTAATGAAAAACTGTTTTTT. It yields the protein CASKAAPNEKLFF.

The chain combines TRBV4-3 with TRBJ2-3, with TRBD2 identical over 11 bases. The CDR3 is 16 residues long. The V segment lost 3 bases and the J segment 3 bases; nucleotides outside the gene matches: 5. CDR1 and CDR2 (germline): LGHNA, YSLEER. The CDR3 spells CASSQIAGGPTDTQYF. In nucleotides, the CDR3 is TGCGCCAGCAGCCAGATAGCGGGGGGGCCGACAGATACGCAGTATTTT.

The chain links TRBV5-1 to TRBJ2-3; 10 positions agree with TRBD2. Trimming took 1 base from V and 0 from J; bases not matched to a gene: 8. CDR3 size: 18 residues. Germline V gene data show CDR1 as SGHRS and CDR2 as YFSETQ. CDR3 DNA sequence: TGCGCCAGCAGCTTGTCTAGCGGGGGCCCTATTAGCACAGATACGCAGTATTTT. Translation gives CASSLSSGGPISTDTQYF. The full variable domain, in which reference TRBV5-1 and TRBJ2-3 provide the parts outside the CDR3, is KAGVTQTPRYLIKTRGQQVTLSCSPISGHRSVSWYQQTPGQGLQFLFEYFSETQRNKGNFPGRFSGRQFSNSRSEMNVSTLELGDSALYLCASSLSSGGPISTDTQYFGPGTRLTVL.

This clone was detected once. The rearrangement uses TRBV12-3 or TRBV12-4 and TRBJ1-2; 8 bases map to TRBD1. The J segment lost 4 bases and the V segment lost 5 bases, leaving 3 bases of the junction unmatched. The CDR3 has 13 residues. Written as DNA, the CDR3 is TGTGCCAGCAGTCCGGGACAGGCCTATGGCTACACCTTC. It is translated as CASSPGQAYGYTF.

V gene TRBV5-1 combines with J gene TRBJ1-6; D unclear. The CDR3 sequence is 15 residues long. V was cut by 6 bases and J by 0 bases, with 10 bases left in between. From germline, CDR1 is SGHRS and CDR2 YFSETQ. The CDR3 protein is CASKEESSYNSPLHF. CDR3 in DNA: TGCGCCAGCAAGGAGGAGAGCTCCTATAATTCACCCCTCCACTTT.

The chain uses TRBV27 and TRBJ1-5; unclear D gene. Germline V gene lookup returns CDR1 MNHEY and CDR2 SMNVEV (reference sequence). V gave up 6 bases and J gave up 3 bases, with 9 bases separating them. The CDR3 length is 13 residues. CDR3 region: CASRPGYNQPQHF. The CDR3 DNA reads TGTGCCAGCAGGCCAGGTTACAATCAGCCCCAGCATTTT.

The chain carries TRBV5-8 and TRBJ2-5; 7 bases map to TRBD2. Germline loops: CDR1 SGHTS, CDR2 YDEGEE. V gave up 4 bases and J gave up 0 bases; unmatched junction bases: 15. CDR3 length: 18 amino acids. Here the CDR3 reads CASSRGVSTNLNQETQYF. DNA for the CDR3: TGTGCCAGCAGCCGGGGGGTTTCAACAAACCTCAACCAAGAGACCCAGTACTTC.

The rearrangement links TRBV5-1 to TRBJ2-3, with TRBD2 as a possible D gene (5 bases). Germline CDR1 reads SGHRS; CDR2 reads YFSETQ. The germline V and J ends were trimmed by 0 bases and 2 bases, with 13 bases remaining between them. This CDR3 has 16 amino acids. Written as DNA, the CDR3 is TGCGCCAGCAGCTTGGCGGCAGGACTCGTCACAGATACGCAGTATTTT. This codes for CASSLAAGLVTDTQYF.

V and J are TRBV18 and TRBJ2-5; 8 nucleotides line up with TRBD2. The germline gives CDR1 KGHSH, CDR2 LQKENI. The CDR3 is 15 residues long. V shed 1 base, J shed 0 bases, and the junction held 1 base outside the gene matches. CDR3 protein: CASSPLSGDQETQYF. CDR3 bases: TGTGCCAGCTCACCACTTAGCGGGGACCAAGAGACCCAGTACTTC.

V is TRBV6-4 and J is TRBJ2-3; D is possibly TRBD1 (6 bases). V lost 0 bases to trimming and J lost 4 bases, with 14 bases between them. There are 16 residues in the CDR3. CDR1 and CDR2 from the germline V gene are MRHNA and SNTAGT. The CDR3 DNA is TGTGCCAGCAGTGACTCTGCACAGGGAATCCCAGATACGCAGTATTTT. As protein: CASSDSAQGIPDTQYF.

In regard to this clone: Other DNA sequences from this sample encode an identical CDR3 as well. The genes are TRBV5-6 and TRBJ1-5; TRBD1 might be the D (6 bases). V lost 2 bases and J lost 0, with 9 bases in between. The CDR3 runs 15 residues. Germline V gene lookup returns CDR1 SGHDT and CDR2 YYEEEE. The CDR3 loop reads CASSLGGFSNQPQHF. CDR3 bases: TGTGCCAGCAGCTTAGGGGGTTTTAGCAATCAGCCCCAGCATTTT.

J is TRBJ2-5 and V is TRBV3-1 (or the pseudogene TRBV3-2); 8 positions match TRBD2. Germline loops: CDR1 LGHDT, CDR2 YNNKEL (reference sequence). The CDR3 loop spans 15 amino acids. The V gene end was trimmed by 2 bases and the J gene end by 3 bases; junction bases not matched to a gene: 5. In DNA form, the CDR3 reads TGTGCCAGCAGCCAACAGACTAGCGCCAAAGAGACCCAGTACTTC. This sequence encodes CASSQQTSAKETQYF.

Here the CDR3 reads CASSIGSGGNYEQYF. In DNA, the CDR3 is TGTGCCAGTAGTATCGGTAGCGGGGGAAACTACGAGCAGTACTTC. The chain links TRBV19 to TRBJ2-7, with 9 bases fitting TRBD2. This CDR3 spans 15 amino acids. Germline V gene sequence: CDR1 LNHDA, CDR2 SQIVND (reference sequence). The V and J ends lost 3 bases and 3 bases, in that order; junction bases with no gene match: 6.

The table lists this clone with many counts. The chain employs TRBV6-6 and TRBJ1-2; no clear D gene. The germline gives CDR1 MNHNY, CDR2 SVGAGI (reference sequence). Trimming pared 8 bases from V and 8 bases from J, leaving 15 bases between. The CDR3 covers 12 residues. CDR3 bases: TGTGCCAGCTTGACCGGCTTGGGAGGCTACACCTTC. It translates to CASLTGLGGYTF.

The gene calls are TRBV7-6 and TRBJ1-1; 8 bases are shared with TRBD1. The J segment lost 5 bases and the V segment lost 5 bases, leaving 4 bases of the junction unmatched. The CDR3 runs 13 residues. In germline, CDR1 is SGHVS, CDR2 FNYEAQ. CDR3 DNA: TGTGCCAGCAGCCGTCAGGGGGCAACTGAAGCTTTCTTT. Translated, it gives CASSRQGATEAFF.